This T cell receptor beta chain was profiled in a study of human T cells and chemical hapten exposure. General study findings and limits: Among TCRs, those above 1 in 1000 frequency were unaffected by DPC sensitization.

This clonotype was detected ten times or more. The antigen is undetermined. Documented time point: healthy volunteer bleed at 6 weeks. From whole blood left unfractionated, total RNA was extracted. The germline V gene has CDR1 KGHDR and CDR2 SFDVKD. The CDR3 extends over 16 amino acids. V dropped 8 bases and J dropped 1; count of bases not matched to a gene: 13. Library preparation tagged each individual cDNA molecule with a unique molecular identifier. Original processing notes: TCR counts had a median of about 94,000 per sample and spanned about 23,224 to 690,600. Using its own MiXCR run on the RACE reads, TCRdb lists one record per CDR3 protein. The V and J calls shown here were made by TCRdb, not taken from the authors' results. The table lists 55,000 to 75,000 distinct CDR3 sequences, 5.5% to 7.5% of them singletons, with around 3.6% in the top ten.

This clonotype was obtained from a female donor in good health. Some clones in this sample may be carry-over from other donors' samples. What was sequenced was whole blood. V gene TRBV24-1 combines with J gene TRBJ2-7, with TRBD1 matching over 7 bases. Written as DNA, the CDR3 is TGTGCCACCAAGACCCCGACAGGGCTCTCGTCCTACGAGCAGTACTTC. It specifies CATKTPTGLSSYEQYF.